This TCR beta chain is drawn from a study of CD8+ T cells in alopecia areata (dated by TCRdb to the late 2010s). General notes on the study: Treated patients were enrolled in an open-label pilot trial of oral tofacitinib at 5 to 10 mg twice daily for moderate-to-severe alopecia areata. Tofacitinib was given for 6 to 18 months, followed by 6 months of follow-up off drug to assess delayed response and recurrence. The SALT score, which quantifies the percentage of affected scalp surface area, was used to measure disease severity in treated patients. High-throughput TCRbeta sequencing was used to examine T cell clonal expansion in alopecia areata in both the C3H/HeJ mouse model and human patients. Human TCRbeta sequencing covered scalp tissue and sorted CD4+ and CD8+ peripheral blood T cells from patchy and totalis/universalis alopecia areata patients and healthy controls. Tofacitinib-treated patients had biopsies at baseline and at 4 and 24 weeks of treatment, with a later scalp biopsy in several patients. Scalp clonality was compared among normal scalp (n=4), patchy alopecia areata scalp (n=8), and alopecia totalis/universalis scalp (n=8). RNA was extracted with the PAXgene miRNA kit for fixed scalp, the miRNeasy kit for PBMCs, and the RNeasy kit for mouse skin. Amplification of TCRbeta CDR3 regions was done by immunoSEQ multiplex PCR using 35 Vbeta forward primers and 13 Jbeta reverse primers. What the authors observed across the whole study: Shared TCR sequences between patients were less evident than in mice, which may be partly attributable to HLA diversity in the patient population. With tofacitinib, both scalp clonality and the number of expanded CD8+ clones among the top 100 scalp clones went down significantly. Because the treated cohort was small and had only one nonresponder, larger studies are needed to examine links between baseline CD8+ expansion and response. Many expanded lesional clones were found to persist in scalp and blood during tofacitinib treatment, and relapse after treatment cessation may be partly explained by this persistence. Unlike mouse skin, where gammadelta T cells dominate, normal human skin contains resident alphabeta T cells that get sequenced too, which complicates analysis of the scalp TCR repertoire. Lesional scalp, especially in alopecia totalis/universalis, showed higher clonality and more expanded CD8+ clones than normal scalp, suggesting antigenic drive.

The time point tag for this specimen amounts to: roughly 24 weeks on oral tofacitinib. The treatment or condition label corresponds to: oral pan-JAK inhibitor, 5-10 mg twice daily. Peripheral blood and lesional scalp punch biopsies were obtained from patients with alopecia areata. PBMCs were separated by density centrifugation and stained for CD3, CD4 and CD8, after which CD4+ and CD8+ T cells were sorted on a FACSAria. Library preparation employed the immunoSEQ multiplex PCR assay. For TCR sequencing, RNA was extracted from every sample and reverse transcribed into cDNA to serve as template. SuperScript III was used for first-strand cDNA synthesis, primed with a 2:1 mix of oligo-dT and random hexamers. A synthetic immune receptor repertoire was used to assess amplification bias, and residual bias was removed computationally. Regarding the original processing steps: Raw reads were preprocessed to remove errors, and CDR3 was defined according to IMGT conventions as the region from the conserved cysteine to phenylalanine. Clonality was computed by normalizing Shannon entropy by log2 of the number of productive unique TCRs and subtracting the result from 1. Whether each scalp clone was CD4 or CD8 was inferred by checking scalp TCRbeta sequences against the CD4 and CD8 repertoires from sorted blood. TCRdb re-hosts the immuneACCESS table, in-frame sequences only. Its copies lack some clones; in the studies checked, an unresolved V gene accounts for under half of them, and the cause for the rest is not known. The DNA was the basis for D and trimming; V, J and clone size are from that table. This sample lists around 99,000 clones; roughly 84% were detected once. Under 25% of the sample is in the top ten clones.

CDR1 SGHRS and CDR2 YFSETQ are derived from the germline V gene. The CDR3 goes from the cysteine to the phenylalanine over 18 residues. Only CDR3 DNA is held: 54 bases, read in frame from base 1. The V end gives up 6 bases and the J end 3 bases, leaving 11 bases in the junction not matched to a gene. As concerns this clone: Its antigen remains unidentified. Per-base qualities were not stored, and no clone one base away is much larger.

This chain is built from TRBV5-1 and TRBJ2-3, and TRBD2 aligns with 15 junction nucleotides. This specimen was CD8+ T cells sorted from blood, taken at week 24, from a patient treated with tofacitinib. This receptor was obtained from a human donor with alopecia areata. The CDR3 protein sequence reads: CASTSGLAGGPITDTQYF. The DNA is as follows: TGCGCCAGCACCTCAGGACTAGCGGGGGGGCCGATAACAGATACGCAGTATTTT. Full variable domain (CDR3 extended with the reference TRBV5-1 and TRBJ2-3 proteins): KAGVTQTPRYLIKTRGQQVTLSCSPISGHRSVSWYQQTPGQGLQFLFEYFSETQRNKGNFPGRFSGRQFSNSRSEMNVSTLELGDSALYLCASTSGLAGGPITDTQYFGPGTRLTVL.